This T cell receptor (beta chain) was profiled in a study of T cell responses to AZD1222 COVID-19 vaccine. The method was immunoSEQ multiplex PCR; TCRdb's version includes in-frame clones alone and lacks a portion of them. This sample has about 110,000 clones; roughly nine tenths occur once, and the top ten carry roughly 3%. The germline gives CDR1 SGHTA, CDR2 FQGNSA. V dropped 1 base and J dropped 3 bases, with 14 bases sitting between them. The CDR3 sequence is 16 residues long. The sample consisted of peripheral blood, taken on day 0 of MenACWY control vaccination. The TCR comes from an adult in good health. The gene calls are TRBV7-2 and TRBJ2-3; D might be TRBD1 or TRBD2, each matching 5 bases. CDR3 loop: CASSLGPGAGTDTQYF. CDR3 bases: TGTGCCAGCAGCTTAGGTCCCGGGGCCGGAACAGATACGCAGTATTTT.